This T cell receptor beta chain was identified during a study of shared clonotypes between healthy human individuals. As to this clone: Antigen specificity is unknown.

Data came from immunoSEQ multiplex PCR; TCRdb stores just in-frame clones and leaves some out. The sample contains 1,500,000 or so clones, about 98.5% of which appear only once. General observations from the study: Measured sharing among donors was expected to vary with sequencing depth. The sharing of about 5% of naive CD4 clonotypes was seen across a handful of donors.

The donors were adults (healthy and HIV-negative) with no recent acute infections or vaccinations. The donors were all Caucasian adults (living in Nashville, Tennessee). The ends were cut back, 4 bases at V and 1 base at J, with 17 bases in the middle. Germline CDR1 is SGHDT and CDR2 is YYEEEE. CDR3 length: 16 residues. This chain uses TRBV5-6 with TRBJ1-1, with D tentatively TRBD1 (5 bases). The sequenced material came from naive CD4+ T cells sorted from blood. Stated subset: CD45RA+ positively selected. This receptor was identified in a man aged 25-45 years in good health. CDR3 nucleotide sequence: TGTGCCAGCAGCCGCGGGACTCTTGATTGGAACACTGAAGCTTTCTTT. It codes for CASSRGTLDWNTEAFF.